Listed below are T cell receptor beta chains from one sample, sequenced in a study of cytomegalovirus exposure and HLA in healthy donors. The repertoire was sequenced with immunoSEQ multiplex PCR; TCRdb's copy has only in-frame clones and lacks some. The sample totals around 210,000 clones; its top ten clones hold roughly 0.89%. The sequenced material came from PBMCs. Receptors originate from a woman aged 25 to 39 in good health and CMV-seropositive. The conserved cysteine and the conserved F or W are not part of the CDR3 here.

V,J,CDR3
TRBV28,TRBJ2-3,ASRLAGTQY
TRBV6-6,TRBJ1-5,ASSSFAGNQPQH
TRBV25-1,TRBJ2-5,AATSGAPGTQY
TRBV30,TRBJ2-5,AWNSGQGVNGPPVETQY
TRBV29-1,TRBJ1-2,SVVGQGNYGYT
TRBV6-5,TRBJ2-1,ASRGGQASYNEQF
TRBV18,TRBJ2-7,ASSYSPRSYEQY
TRBV6-1,TRBJ2-7,ASTTGLGSSYEQY
TRBV10-1,TRBJ2-3,ASKRGQGRTDTQY
TRBV7-6,TRBJ2-1,ASSLTGDTYNEQF
TRBV6-1,TRBJ1-1,ASSEGTDGTEAF
TRBV4-1,TRBJ2-1,ASSREASGGAYNEQF
TRBV6-5,TRBJ2-7,ASSRGQGSYEQY
TRBV19,TRBJ1-4,ASSMGVATNEKLF
TRBV9,TRBJ2-1,ASTQGGPNEQF
TRBV6-6,TRBJ2-6,ASFSPSSGANVLT
TRBV7-8,TRBJ1-2,ASSSTGGSYYGYT
TRBV5-6,TRBJ2-3,ASSLAASLTDTQY
TRBV5-1,TRBJ2-1,ASSLELAVNEQF
TRBV10-2,TRBJ2-5,ASTEREDYQETQY
TRBV6-5,TRBJ1-1,ASSYSTPGSNTEAF
TRBV28,TRBJ1-2,ASSVMTGPWYGYT
TRBV11-2,TRBJ1-2,ASSYTSGQDYGYT
TRBV5-4,TRBJ1-4,ASSLPGQGNEKLF
TRBV19,TRBJ1-3,ASSEGNGAFSGSTIY
TRBV2,TRBJ1-2,ASSEYRDSRVPYT
TRBV11-2,TRBJ2-3,ASSRPGQGSTDTQY
TRBV7-6,TRBJ2-7,ASSIGTGGSYEQY
TRBV7-2,TRBJ2-3,ASSLARYSTDTQY
TRBV7-6,TRBJ2-3,ASSLEAVLAGITDTQY
TRBV18,TRBJ2-2,ASSPIQANTGELF
TRBV7-9,TRBJ2-3,ASSPSGDTQY
TRBV7-7,TRBJ2-7,ASSYGTGPSYEQY
TRBV18,TRBJ1-5,ASSPPGKGNQPQH
TRBV5-1,TRBJ2-2,ASSTPRGATNTGELF
TRBV16,TRBJ2-5,ASSRRTDRAQETQY
TRBV15,TRBJ2-3,ATSRALASTDTQY
TRBV5-1,TRBJ2-7,ASSFNQGGSYEQY
TRBV27,TRBJ2-7,ASSPPGGRSYEQY
TRBV18,TRBJ2-1,ASSPPGSRNEQF
TRBV27,TRBJ1-1,ASSSRRENTEAF
TRBV5-1,TRBJ1-5,ASAIESNQPQH
TRBV28,TRBJ2-7,ASSFSAGQYEQY
TRBV29-1,TRBJ1-1,GSTGMNTEAF
TRBV6-1,TRBJ1-3,ASSEPGSGNTIY
TRBV6-5,TRBJ2-1,ASSYSARLDHEQF
TRBV6-5,TRBJ2-1,ASTYQPSSYNEQF
TRBV5-1,TRBJ2-5,ASSQSREPQETQY
TRBV7-8,TRBJ1-5,ASSNWGVSNQPQH
TRBV7-2,TRBJ1-3,ASSWDSSGNTIY
TRBV5-1,TRBJ2-1,ASSLGTSGGTIGGQDEQF
TRBV15,TRBJ2-7,ATGTSDYEQY